This TCR beta chain is drawn from a study of blood T cell repertoires in COVID-19 (dated by TCRdb to 2018 to 2020). Regarding the study in general: Samples from collaborators originated in the United States, Italy and Spain and spanned both the acute and convalescent phases of COVID-19. The prospective study material was composed of cDNA or gDNA derived from T cells, B-cell-depleted T cells, or PBMCs. Subjects who had been exposed to COVID-19, were actively infected with it, or had recovered from it provided the deeply sampled blood TCRbeta repertoires that made up the dataset. The repertoires were released in a freely available public database intended as a resource for research on the immune response to SARS-CoV-2. The samples were drawn from two sources: the first 160 participants of the ongoing ImmuneRACE study, and 1,254 subjects contributed by 6 global collaborators. A de-identified subject ID, COVID-19 status, age in years and sex were almost always included in the sample metadata. Where HLA class I and class II types were available, the types were taken from metadata supplied by the sample provider, not from assay-based typing.

Beyond this particular receptor, the publication reports: Clinical and demographic metadata were provided uncurated, with the amount varying by source and participant.

After removal of 7 bases from V and 4 bases from J, the junction retains 9 bases not matched to a gene. Via the germline V gene (reference sequence), CDR1 is LGHDT and CDR2 YNNKEL. The CDR3, cysteine through phenylalanine, is 15 amino acids long. Kept here is only the CDR3 DNA, which spans 45 bases and is read in frame from base 1. Enrolling through a virtual design, the prospective study's participants ranged in age from roughly 18 to 90 years and lived across roughly 24 United States geographic areas. To assign participants to cohorts, the prospective study relied on clinical history that participants themselves reported in a screening survey and a study questionnaire. Recovered participants in ImmuneRACE Cohort 3 were defined by two consecutive negative NP/OP PCR tests, clearance by a healthcare professional, or resolution of symptoms. Mobile phlebotomists in the prospective study collected whole blood, serum and a nasopharyngeal or oropharyngeal swab from every participant. Over a roughly 2-month period, participants in the prospective study had the option of providing additional blood draws and questionnaires. Before DNA extraction, blood samples from the prospective study were shipped at room temperature or frozen.

TCRbeta CDR3 regions were amplified from genomic DNA using the immunoSEQ Assay, a bias-controlled multiplex PCR. On the authors' methods: Nucleated cell counts per sample were estimated from amplification of reference gene primers within the assay. To quantify the absolute abundance of each unique TCRbeta CDR3 rearrangement, sequence reads were collapsed and filtered. Productive Simpson clonality was computed per sample as the square root of Simpson's diversity index over productive rearrangements. TCRdb holds this immuneACCESS table with in-frame rearrangements only. Some clones are missing; in checked studies, unresolved V genes explain under half, and the rest has no known cause. V and J calls plus clone size are reproduced from that table; the DNA served to infer D and trimming. This sample has about 240,000 clones in its table, and around 88% of those were observed once. The ten largest clones capture 4.1% of the sample.

A word on this clone: This clone's antigen is unknown. Nothing much larger sits one base from this clone, and base qualities are not available.

The source of this sequence is a woman aged 30 to 39 who had recovered from COVID-19. The sequenced sample was PBMCs or T cells enriched from blood (not recorded which). The chain couples TRBV3-1 (or the pseudogene TRBV3-2) to TRBJ2-1, with 8 bases in between that match TRBD2. For the CDR3, the sequence is CASTPAGVSYNEQFF. In nucleotides, the sequence is TGTGCCAGCACCCCAGCGGGAGTCAGTTACAATGAGCAGTTCTTC.